Given below is one TCR beta chain in context. V lost 3 bases, J lost 4 bases, and 12 bases lay in between. Germline V gene data show CDR1 as GTSNPN and CDR2 as SVGIG (reference sequence). This CDR3 spans 13 amino acids. The data originate from a study of cytomegalovirus exposure and HLA in healthy donors. PCR was performed using 60 Vbeta and 13 Jbeta primers. Some clones are missing from TCRdb's copy, which holds only in-frame ones; the method was immunoSEQ multiplex PCR. This table holds 280,000 or so clones, 85% to 90% found once. The receptor was derived from a young woman in good health and CMV-seronegative. This chain connects TRBV30 to TRBJ1-2; D is uncertain. The sequenced material came from PBMCs. The CDR3 loop reads CAWRNGILYGYTF. CDR3 bases: TGTGCCTGGAGGAACGGGATCCTCTATGGCTACACCTTC.